These 3 T cell receptor beta chains were sequenced from one sample in a study of radiotherapy plus CTLA-4 blockade in lung cancer. Measured with immunoSEQ multiplex PCR; TCRdb has only the in-frame clones, and not every one. Of thousands of clones in the sample, just over 75% were seen once. The sequencing here drew on tumor tissue, taken from a patient treated with radiotherapy plus ipilimumab. The receptor set was obtained from a human donor with non-small cell lung cancer that progressed on radiotherapy plus ipilimumab.

This chain joins TRBV4-1 and TRBJ2-5; D ambiguous. CDR3 length equals 12 residues. CDR1 MGHRA and CDR2 YSYEKL come from the germline V gene. V lost 0 bases to trimming and J lost 4 bases, with 3 bases between them. CDR3: CASSQDTETQYF. The CDR3 bases are TGCGCCAGCAGCCAAGATACAGAGACCCAGTACTTC.

V and J are TRBV9 and TRBJ2-1; D possibly corresponds to TRBD2 (6 bases). CDR1 is SGDLS, CDR2 YYNGEE, per germline. Trimming removed 4 bases at V and 4 bases at J, with 12 bases between. The CDR3 is made up of 14 amino acids. The CDR3 loop reads CASSTGTLYNEQFF. The CDR3 nucleotides read TGTGCCAGCAGCACTGGGACTTTATACAATGAGCAGTTCTTC. The full variable domain, rest sourced from reference TRBV9 and TRBJ2-1, is DSGVTQTPKHLITATGQRVTLRCSPRSGDLSVYWYQQSLDQGLQFLIQYYNGEERAKGNILERFSAQQFPDLHSELNLSSLELGDSALYFCASSTGTLYNEQFFGPGTRLTVL.

This clone was observed a handful of times. This chain connects TRBV5-1 to TRBJ2-2; the match to TRBD1 covers 8 bases. The CDR3 totals 15 residues. Per germline, CDR1 SGHRS and CDR2 YFSETQ. V lost 7 bases and J lost 5; bases outside the gene matches: 10. The CDR3 reads CASQDRVIPTGELFF. The CDR3, as DNA: TGCGCCAGCCAGGACAGGGTAATTCCGACCGGGGAGCTGTTTTTT.